This T cell receptor (beta chain) was retrieved from a study of vaccination and CD4 T cells after COVID-19. Looking at the study overall: Convalescent persons amounted to six males plus four females, two of whom were Hispanic. Median time from COVID diagnosis to post-COVID sampling was more than 95 days (35 to 161). Findings of the study overall: Post-vaccination reactive clonotypes (median around 40) did not differ significantly from post-infection (about 20).

A word on this clonotype: Its antigen is still unknown.

Treatment reported: approximately 9-day PBMC culture with coronavirus spike peptide pools or control peptides (ViraFEST assay). CDR3 length: 14 residues. Germline assignment: CDR1 LNHNV and CDR2 YYDKDF (reference sequence). Trimming pared 5 bases from V and 5 bases from J, leaving 13 bases between. Cultured CD4+ T cells had their DNA profiled by the Oncomine TCR Beta short-read assay. Using the QIAamp micro DNA kit, genomic DNA was extracted from the CD4+ T cells that had been cultured. Using its own MiXCR run on the PCR reads, TCRdb lists one record per CDR3 protein. Seen here are over 10,000 distinct CDR3 sequences, just under 75% observed once, and the top ten hold roughly 31%.

The receptor was derived from a human donor who had recovered from COVID-19. The rearrangement links TRBV15 to TRBJ1-5, with no clear D. Sequencing input: CD4+ T cells from blood, cultured in vitro. In nucleotides, the CDR3 is TGTGCCACCAGCCCGGGAGGGAAGTATCAGCCCCAGCATTTT. Translation gives CATSPGGKYQPQHF.